Listed below are T cell receptor beta chains from one sample, sequenced in a study of beta chain features in type 1 diabetes. The assay was immunoSEQ multiplex PCR, and TCRdb's table has in-frame clones only and misses some. The data show about 340,000 clones, less than 9.5% seen once. Sequencing was done on a sample of central memory CD4+ T cells from blood. These receptors originate from a woman younger than 35 in good health. The CDR3 runs from the conserved cysteine through the conserved F or W. Fields, in order: J gene, D gene, V gene, clone size, CDR3 length, CDR3 DNA, CDR3 protein. The D gene is left open where the match is weak. Not all rows give a size; the values are once, few, many and, for expanded clones, a class.

J: TRBJ2-7; D: .; V: TRBV1; size: .; length: 13; DNA: TGCACCAGTTCGACACTTCTTACGAGGGAGCAGTACTTC; CDR3: CTSSTLLTREQYF
J: TRBJ2-7; D: TRBD2; V: TRBV4-2; size: .; length: 17; DNA: TGTGCCAGCAGCCAGGTGGGACTAGCGGGACGGACCTACGAGCAGTACTTC; CDR3: CASSQVGLAGRTYEQYF
J: TRBJ2-5; D: .; V: TRBV5-6; size: few; length: 13; DNA: TGTGCCAGCAGCTATGACCGCGGGGAGACCCAGTACTTC; CDR3: CASSYDRGETQYF
J: TRBJ2-5; D: TRBD1; V: TRBV27; size: many; length: 11; DNA: TGTGCCAGCAGTACAGGGGGCCTCCAGTACTTC; CDR3: CASSTGGLQYF
J: TRBJ2-1; D: TRBD2; V: TRBV27; size: .; length: 17; DNA: TGTGCCAGCAGTTTAGGCGGGAGGGTATATTCTTACAATGAGCAGTTCTTC; CDR3: CASSLGGRVYSYNEQFF
J: TRBJ1-5; D: TRBD1; V: TRBV10-3; size: many; length: 12; DNA: TGTGCCATCAGTGAGTCGGGACAGCTCCAGCATTTT; CDR3: CAISESGQLQHF
J: TRBJ2-1; D: .; V: TRBV7-2; size: few; length: 14; DNA: TGTGCCAGCAGCCGTACAGGGACATACAATGAGCAGTTCTTC; CDR3: CASSRTGTYNEQFF
J: TRBJ2-2; D: .; V: TRBV7-3; size: few; length: 14; DNA: TGTGCCAGCAGCTCGGGACACAACACCGGGGAGCTGTTTTTT; CDR3: CASSSGHNTGELFF
J: TRBJ2-3; D: .; V: TRBV7-3; size: few; length: 15; DNA: TGTGCCAGCAGCCTAGGGGGACTGAGCACAGATACGCAGTATTTT; CDR3: CASSLGGLSTDTQYF
J: TRBJ2-1; D: .; V: TRBV2; size: few; length: 11; DNA: TGTGCCAGCAGTTCGACTAATGAGCAGTTCTTC; CDR3: CASSSTNEQFF
J: TRBJ2-4; D: TRBD1; V: TRBV6-5; size: few; length: 13; DNA: TGTGCCAGCAGCTCAACCGGGACAGCCATTCAGTACTTC; CDR3: CASSSTGTAIQYF
J: TRBJ2-3; D: .; V: TRBV10-2; size: few; length: 15; DNA: TGCGCCAGCAGTGAGCGGGAACCCCACACAGATACGCAGTATTTT; CDR3: CASSEREPHTDTQYF
J: TRBJ2-1; D: .; V: TRBV2; size: few; length: 16; DNA: TGTGCCAGCACACAGGGAGTACTCGCCTCCTACAATGAGCAGTTCTTC; CDR3: CASTQGVLASYNEQFF
J: TRBJ2-1; D: TRBD1; V: TRBV19; size: few; length: 14; DNA: TGTGCCAGTAGTGCGGACAGGGCCTACAATGAGCAGTTCTTC; CDR3: CASSADRAYNEQFF
J: TRBJ2-7; D: TRBD1; V: TRBV28; size: .; length: 12; DNA: TGTGCCAGCAGTTGGACAGGGCACGAGCAGTACTTC; CDR3: CASSWTGHEQYF
J: TRBJ2-7; D: .; V: TRBV2; size: .; length: 12; DNA: TGTGCCAGCAGTGTCCAACGCTACGAGCAGTACTTC; CDR3: CASSVQRYEQYF
J: TRBJ2-3; D: .; V: TRBV9; size: .; length: 14; DNA: TGTGCCAGCAGCGACGGAGACCCCAAAAATACGCAGTATTTT; CDR3: CASSDGDPKNTQYF
J: TRBJ2-1; D: .; V: TRBV10-3; size: .; length: 13; DNA: TGTGCCATTCAAAGGGCGGGGAACAATGAGCAGTTCTTC; CDR3: CAIQRAGNNEQFF
J: TRBJ2-3; D: TRBD2; V: TRBV4-3; size: few; length: 17; DNA: TGCGCCAGCAGCCAAGATTTTGGCGGGAGTAGCACAGATACGCAGTATTTT; CDR3: CASSQDFGGSSTDTQYF
J: TRBJ1-2; D: TRBD1; V: TRBV5-4; size: few; length: 15; DNA: TGTGCCAGCAGCTTCCGGGACAGGCATAACTATGGCTACACCTTC; CDR3: CASSFRDRHNYGYTF
J: TRBJ2-7; D: .; V: TRBV7-2; size: few; length: 15; DNA: TGTGCCAGCAGCTTAGAAACAGCCCTCTTCTACGAGCAGTACTTC; CDR3: CASSLETALFYEQYF
J: TRBJ2-4; D: .; V: TRBV18; size: few; length: 13; DNA: TGTGCCAGCTCACCACCGTCGAGGGACATTCAGTACTTC; CDR3: CASSPPSRDIQYF
J: TRBJ2-2; D: .; V: TRBV6-5; size: .; length: 12; DNA: TGTGCCAGCAGTCGGAAGACCGGGGAGCTGTTTTTT; CDR3: CASSRKTGELFF
J: TRBJ2-4; D: TRBD1; V: TRBV15; size: few; length: 16; DNA: TGTGCCACCAGCGCCCGGACAGGGCTAGCCAAAAACATTCAGTACTTC; CDR3: CATSARTGLAKNIQYF
J: TRBJ1-1; D: TRBD1; V: TRBV29-1; size: .; length: 14; DNA: TGCAGCGTCGACCAGACAGGGATGAACACTGAAGCTTTCTTT; CDR3: CSVDQTGMNTEAFF
J: TRBJ2-2; D: TRBD2; V: TRBV7-9; size: many; length: 15; DNA: TGTGCCAGCAGCCGACTAGCGGGAAAGACCGGGGAGCTGTTTTTT; CDR3: CASSRLAGKTGELFF
J: TRBJ1-4; D: .; V: TRBV6-6; size: .; length: 16; DNA: TGTGCCAGCAGTTACGGTTCAGGGAGGGAGGGTGAAAAACTGTTTTTT; CDR3: CASSYGSGREGEKLFF